This paragraph covers one T cell receptor (beta chain) sequence. Its antigen is still unknown. The data were taken from a study of response to subunit inactivated influenza vaccine. General study findings and limits: Authors suggested each seasonal flu vaccination may recruit only limited numbers of new T cells.

One entry per CDR3 protein, called by TCRdb with MiXCR from the RT-PCR reads. Altogether hundreds of thousands of distinct CDR3 sequences are present, 7.6% being singletons, with the ten largest covering 13%. This CDR3 spans 14 amino acids. Germline assignment: CDR1 SGHRS and CDR2 YFSETQ. V lost 4 bases and J lost 5; bases outside the gene matches: 8. This chain uses TRBV5-1 with TRBJ1-2; 7 nucleotides agree with TRBD1. Sequenced here: PBMCs from blood, sampled 23 to 25 months after vaccination. This receptor was obtained from a man aged 45 to 75 who received an inactivated influenza vaccine. The CDR3 loop reads CASSVGTDEYGYTF. In DNA, the CDR3 is TGCGCCAGCAGCGTAGGGACAGATGAGTATGGCTACACCTTC.